The 19 T cell receptor beta chains given below trace back to one sample, sequenced in a study of regulatory T cells in long-lasting Graves disease. Combining iRepertoire HTBI primers with Arm-PCR of CDR3 regions, the authors built TCR beta libraries. A single record per CDR3 protein comes from TCRdb applying MiXCR to the multiplex PCR reads. This sample has about 430,000 distinct CDR3 sequences, with 21% found just once. As to time point: persistent/refractory GD, antithyroid drugs over 5 years with positive TRAb. Making the TCR library involved RNA that had been extracted from PBMCs. The sample was peripheral blood mononuclear cells (PBMCs), taken when the disease was refractory, from a patient treated with antithyroid drugs. Receptors were obtained from a female donor with Graves disease.

As for this clonotype: A much larger clone lies a single base off, so this may be a read error. The J gene is TRBJ1-1, the V gene TRBV27, with 8 bases identical to TRBD1. This CDR3 comprises 15 residues. Germline CDR1 reads MNHEY; CDR2 reads SMNVEV (reference sequence). Trimming took 2 bases from V and 3 from J; bases not matched to a gene: 5. The CDR3 sequence is CASSLGDRPYTEAFF. For the CDR3, the DNA is TGTGCCAGCAGTTTAGGGGACAGGCCCTACACTGAAGCTTTCTTT.

This chain joins TRBV2 and TRBJ1-1; tentative D call: TRBD1 (6 bases). This CDR3 spans 17 amino acids. CDR1 is SNHLY, CDR2 FYNNEI, per germline. Between the trimmed V and J ends, which lost 6 bases and 0 bases, there was a span of 20 bases. Here the CDR3 DNA reads TGTGCCAGCAGAGCCGAAACAGGGAGACCTTTGAACACTGAAGCTTTCTTT. Its translation: CASRAETGRPLNTEAFF.

This rearrangement joins TRBV19 to TRBJ1-5; unclear D gene. CDR3 size: 13 residues. Trimming removed 5 bases at V and 12 bases at J, with 17 bases between. Germline V CDR1 and CDR2: LNHDA, SQIVND (reference sequence). The CDR3 coding sequence is TGTGCCAGTAGTTATCCCACCAACCGGGACCAGCATTTT. Its protein product is CASSYPTNRDQHF.

This clonotype was counted ten times or more. The chain recombines TRBV6-5 with TRBJ1-1; 10 bases are shared with TRBD1. Germline CDR1 reads MNHEY; CDR2 reads SVGAGI. Trimming removed 4 bases from V and 9 bases from J; junction bases left unmatched: 8. CDR3 length equals 14 residues. CDR3 nucleotides: TGTGCCAGCAGTTCCGGGACAGGGGCCAGTAAAGCTTTCTTT. Encoded protein: CASSSGTGASKAFF.

This clonotype showed up just a few times. The rearrangement links TRBV7-9 to TRBJ2-2; D tentatively fits TRBD1 or TRBD2 (6 bases each). Germline V lookup: CDR1 SEHNR, CDR2 FQNEAQ (reference sequence). The CDR3 consists of 16 residues. Trimming stripped 0 bases from V and 4 bases from J, with 12 bases between. DNA for the CDR3: TGTGCCAGCAGCTTAGCGGGGGGACATTTCACCGGGGAGCTGTTTTTT. This encodes CASSLAGGHFTGELFF.

This clonotype was found a few times. This rearrangement joins TRBV3-1 to TRBJ2-5; possibly TRBD2 for D (5 bases). Germline V gene data show CDR1 as LGHDT and CDR2 as YNNKEL (reference sequence). V was trimmed by 4 bases and J by 1 base, leaving 16 bases between them. This CDR3 spans 16 amino acids. CDR3: CASSLAPQRSQETQYF. The DNA for the CDR3 is TGTGCCAGCAGCCTGGCCCCACAGCGGAGCCAAGAGACCCAGTACTTC.

This clonotype was picked up a small number of times. The chain has TRBV20-1 and TRBJ2-1, with 7 bases fitting TRBD1. The V gene's germline CDR1 is DFQATT and CDR2 SNEGSKA (reference sequence). Trimming cost V 5 bases and J 9 bases; bases outside gene matches: 7. CDR3 length: 12 residues. The CDR3 DNA sequence: TGCAGTGCTCCAAAACAGGGGAGTGAGCAGTTCTTC. Protein product: CSAPKQGSEQFF.

About this clonotype itself: A much more abundant neighbour one base away suggests this may be a read error. V is TRBV2 and J is TRBJ1-2; D is unresolved. From germline, CDR1 is SNHLY and CDR2 FYNNEI. The CDR3 is made up of 14 amino acids. This CDR3 reads CASIGELLNYGNTF. The CDR3 bases are TGTGCCAGCATTGGGGAGCTTTTAAACTATGGCAACACCTTC.

This sequence joins TRBV6-1 and TRBJ2-3; D remains unclear. V lost 6 bases and J 2 bases, leaving 12 bases between the germline ends. Germline lookup yields CDR1 MNHNS and CDR2 SASEGT. The CDR3 spans 14 residues. The CDR3 DNA is TGTGCCAGCAGGAAGAGCCATATCACAGATACGCAGTATTTT. Protein sequence: CASRKSHITDTQYF.

Many counts were recorded for this clonotype. V gene TRBV18 combines with J gene TRBJ1-2; D uncertain. Per the germline V gene, CDR1 is KGHSH and CDR2 is LQKENI. This CDR3 region has 15 residues. The V end was cut by 3 bases, the J end by 5 bases, with 16 bases between. The CDR3 region is CASSPVSEGSYGYTF. Here the CDR3 DNA reads TGTGCCAGCTCACCTGTCTCAGAAGGGAGTTATGGCTACACCTTC.

The V gene is TRBV18, the J gene TRBJ2-2; 8 bases are shared with TRBD1. After removal of 5 bases from V and 4 bases from J, the junction contained 6 bases not matched to a gene. This CDR3 has 15 amino acids. CDR1 and CDR2 from the germline V gene are KGHSH and LQKENI. The DNA for the CDR3 is TGTGCCAGCTCATCGGACAGGGAAGGCACCGGGGAGCTGTTTTTT. Translated: CASSSDREGTGELFF.

This clonotype was observed many times. The CDR3 region is CASIPGTGYDYEQYF. In DNA form, the CDR3 reads TGTGCCAGCATCCCAGGGACGGGGTACGACTACGAGCAGTACTTC. This rearrangement joins TRBV7-8 to TRBJ2-7; either TRBD1 or TRBD2 may fit D (5 bases each). The CDR3 is 15 residues long. CDR1 and CDR2 from the germline V gene are SGHVS and FQNEAQ. Trimming cost V 7 bases and J 3 bases, with 19 bases left between them.

This clonotype was counted many times. V gene TRBV5-6 combines with J gene TRBJ1-6; a possible D gene is TRBD1 (6 bases). This CDR3 spans 15 amino acids. The germline V and J ends were trimmed by 0 bases and 7 bases, with 11 bases remaining between them. Germline-derived CDR1 and CDR2 are SGHDT and YYEEEE. CDR3 coding DNA: TGTGCCAGCAGCTTGGCGGGGGGCGGCAATTCACCCCTCCACTTT. Translated: CASSLAGGGNSPLHF.

The V gene is TRBV10-3, the J gene TRBJ2-7; a weak D match, TRBD1 (5 bases). CDR1 ENHRY and CDR2 SYGVKD come from the germline V gene. The CDR3 consists of 11 residues. The V end lost 10 bases, the J end lost 2 bases, and 9 bases lay between the germline ends. The CDR3 DNA reads TGTGCCACACAGGAGACCTACGAGCAGTACTTC. This translates into CATQETYEQYF.

This rearrangement joins TRBV3-1 to TRBJ2-1; TRBD2 matches 8 bases. Trimming removed 1 base from V and 6 bases from J; junction bases left unmatched: 11. CDR3 length: 17 residues. Germline V CDR1 and CDR2: LGHDT, YNNKEL (reference sequence). CDR3 DNA: TGTGCCAGCAGCCAAGTGTCGCCAGCGGGAGTTGTCAATGAGCAGTTCTTC. Amino acids: CASSQVSPAGVVNEQFF.

This clonotype showed up many times. V usage is TRBV20-1 and J usage is TRBJ2-4; 14 bases agree with TRBD2. CDR3 size: 15 residues. The germline CDR1 and CDR2 sequences are DFQATT and SNEGSKA (reference sequence). The V gene end was trimmed by 8 bases and the J gene end by 8 bases; junction bases not matched to a gene: 11. Written as DNA, the CDR3 is TGCAGTAAGAGACGACTAGCGGGAGGGATGGACATTCAGTACTTC. Translated: CSKRRLAGGMDIQYF.

In its sample, this clonotype was seen many times. The chain carries TRBV5-6 and TRBJ2-7; 8 bases are shared with TRBD1. The V gene end was trimmed by 2 bases and the J gene end by 2 bases; junction bases not matched to a gene: 3. CDR3 length: 14 residues. Germline loops: CDR1 SGHDT, CDR2 YYEEEE. The CDR3 DNA is TGTGCCAGCAGCTTAGACAGGGGCGCCTACGAGCAGTACTTC. Protein sequence: CASSLDRGAYEQYF. The whole variable domain, filled in from reference TRBV5-6 and TRBJ2-7, reads DAGVTQSPTHLIKTRGQQVTLRCSPKSGHDTVSWYQQALGQGPQFIFQYYEEEERQRGNFPDRFSGHQFPNYSSELNVNALLLGDSALYLCASSLDRGAYEQYFGPGTRLTVT.

Details on this clonotype: The junction shows a germline mismatch at one end, possibly a read error. V and J are TRBV5-1 and TRBJ2-7, with 11 positions matching TRBD2. CDR3 length: 14 residues. The germline V gene encodes CDR1 SGHRS and CDR2 YFSETQ. The CDR3 region has the DNA TGCGCCAACAGCGCTGGACTAGCGGGCTACGAGCAGTACTTC. Protein sequence: CANSAGLAGYEQYF. Based on the CDR3 plus reference TRBV5-1 and TRBJ2-7, the full variable domain is KAGVTQTPRYLIKTRGQQVTLSCSPISGHRSVSWYQQTPGQGLQFLFEYFSETQRNKGNFPGRFSGRQFSNSRSEMNVSTLELGDSALYLCANSAGLAGYEQYFGPGTRLTVT.

This clonotype was found many times. The chain carries TRBV6-1 and TRBJ2-7, with 7 bases that match TRBD2. Germline values: CDR1 MNHNS, CDR2 SASEGT. This CDR3 contains 15 residues. Losses at the gene ends were 4 bases for V and 5 bases for J; bases not matched to a gene: 11. In DNA, the CDR3 is TGTGCCAGCAGTGGGGACTATGGCGTTACCCACGAGCAGTACTTC. Translated, it gives CASSGDYGVTHEQYF.